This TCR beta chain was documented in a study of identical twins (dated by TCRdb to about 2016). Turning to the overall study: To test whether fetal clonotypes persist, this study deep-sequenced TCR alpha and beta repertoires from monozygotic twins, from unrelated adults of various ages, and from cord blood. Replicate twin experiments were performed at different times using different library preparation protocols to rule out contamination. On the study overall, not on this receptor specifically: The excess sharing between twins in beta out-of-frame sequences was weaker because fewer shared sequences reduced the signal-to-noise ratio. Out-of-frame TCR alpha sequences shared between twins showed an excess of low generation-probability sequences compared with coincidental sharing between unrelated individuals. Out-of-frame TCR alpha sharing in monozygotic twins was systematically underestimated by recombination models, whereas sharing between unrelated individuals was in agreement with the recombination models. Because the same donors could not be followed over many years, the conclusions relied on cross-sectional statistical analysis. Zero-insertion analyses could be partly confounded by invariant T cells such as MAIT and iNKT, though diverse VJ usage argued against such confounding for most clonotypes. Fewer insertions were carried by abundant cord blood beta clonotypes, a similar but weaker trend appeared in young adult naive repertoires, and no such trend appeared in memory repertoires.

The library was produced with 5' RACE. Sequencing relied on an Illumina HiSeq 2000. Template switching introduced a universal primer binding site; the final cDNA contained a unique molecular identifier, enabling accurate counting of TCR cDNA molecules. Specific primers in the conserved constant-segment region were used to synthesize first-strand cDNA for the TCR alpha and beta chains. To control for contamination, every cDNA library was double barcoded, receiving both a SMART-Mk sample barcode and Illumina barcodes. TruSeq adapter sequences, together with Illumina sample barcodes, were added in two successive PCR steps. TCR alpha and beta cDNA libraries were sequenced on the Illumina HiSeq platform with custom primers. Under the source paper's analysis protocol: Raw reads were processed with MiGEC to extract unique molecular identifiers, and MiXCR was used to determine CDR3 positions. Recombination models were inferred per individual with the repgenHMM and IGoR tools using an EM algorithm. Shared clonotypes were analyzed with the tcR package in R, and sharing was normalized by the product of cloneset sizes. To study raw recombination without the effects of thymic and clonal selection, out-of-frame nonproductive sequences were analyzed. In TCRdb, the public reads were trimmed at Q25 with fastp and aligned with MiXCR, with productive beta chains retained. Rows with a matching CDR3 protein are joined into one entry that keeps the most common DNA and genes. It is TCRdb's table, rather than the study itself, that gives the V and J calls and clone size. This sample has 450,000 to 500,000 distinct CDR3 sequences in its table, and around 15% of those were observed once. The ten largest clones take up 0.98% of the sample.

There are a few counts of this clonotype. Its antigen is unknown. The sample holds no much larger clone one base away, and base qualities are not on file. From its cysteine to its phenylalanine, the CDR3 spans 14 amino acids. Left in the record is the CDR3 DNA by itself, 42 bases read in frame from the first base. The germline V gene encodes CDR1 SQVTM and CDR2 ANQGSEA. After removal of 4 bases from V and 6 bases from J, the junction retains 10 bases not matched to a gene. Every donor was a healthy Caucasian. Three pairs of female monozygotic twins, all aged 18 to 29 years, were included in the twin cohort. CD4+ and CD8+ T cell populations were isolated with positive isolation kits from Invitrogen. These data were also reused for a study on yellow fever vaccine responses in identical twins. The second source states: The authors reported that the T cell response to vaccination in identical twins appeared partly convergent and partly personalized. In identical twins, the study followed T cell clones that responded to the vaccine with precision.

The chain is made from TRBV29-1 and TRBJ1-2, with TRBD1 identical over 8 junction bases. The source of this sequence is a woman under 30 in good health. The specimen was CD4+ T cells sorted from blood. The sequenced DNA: TGCAGCGTTGCTTTGAGGGACAGGAGCCATGGCTACACCTTC. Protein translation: CSVALRDRSHGYTF.